This section outlines one T cell receptor beta chain sequence together with its context. Its antigen is still unknown. The data were taken from a study of identical twins. The study's findings and limits: The study found excess low generation probability among twin-shared out-of-frame alpha sequences. Excess sharing between twins was weaker in beta out-of-frame sequences.

The CDR3 extends over 15 amino acids. CDR1 and CDR2 from the germline V gene are SGHDT and YYEEEE. V lost 0 bases and J lost 5; bases outside the gene matches: 5. TCRdb redid the calling of the 5' RACE reads with MiXCR, one entry per CDR3 protein. There are about 720,000 distinct CDR3 sequences in the sample; under 9% occur only once, and 0.75% to 1% lies in the top ten. This sample also belongs to another study, concerning yellow fever vaccine responses in identical twins.

This clonotype originated in a woman younger than 30 in good health. Sequencing was done on a sample of PBMCs. The gene calls are TRBV5-6 and TRBJ2-3; the match to TRBD2 covers 8 bases. CDR3: CASSLVSGGRDTQYF. The CDR3 DNA reads TGTGCCAGCAGCTTGGTCAGCGGGGGACGAGATACGCAGTATTTT.